The rows below give T cell receptor beta chains drawn from one sample of a study of T cells in localized non-small cell lung cancer. The assay was immunoSEQ multiplex PCR, and TCRdb's table has in-frame clones only and misses some. Of some 2,400 clones in the sample, about 28% were seen once. The sample consisted of lung tumor tissue, taken before any cancer treatment. The receptors derive from a male donor aged 60 or older with stage II squamous cell lung carcinoma. The conserved cysteine and the conserved F or W are not part of the CDR3 here. The order of the fields is V gene, clone size, J gene, CDR3 protein. Rows give clone size only sometimes, using once, few, many, or a class for an expanded clone.

TRBV19	.	TRBJ2-7	ASSIFRAGVTYEQY
TRBV19	.	TRBJ2-5	ASSPRGRGETQY
TRBV28	large	TRBJ1-1	ASLPQMNTEAF
TRBV11-3	few	TRBJ2-3	ASSLLAGGTDTQY
TRBV9	.	TRBJ2-1	ASSERVVGEQF
TRBV6-8	few	TRBJ2-3	ASSSLRRDTQY
TRBV9	.	TRBJ2-1	ASSPLEDEQF
TRBV7-1	few	TRBJ1-2	ASSLMGTEGYT
TRBV11-3	few	TRBJ1-6	ASSQVRRTAYNSPLH
TRBV6-8	medium-sized	TRBJ1-5	ASGGTGLTQPQH
TRBV11-3	medium-sized	TRBJ2-1	ASSPGQIVYNEQF
TRBV19	few	TRBJ2-3	ASRRRTSGRWTDTQY
TRBV19	once	TRBJ1-4	ASRLNEKLF
TRBV11-3	medium-sized	TRBJ1-1	ASSPPSAGLLNTEAF
TRBV30	.	TRBJ1-5	AWSGWYNQPQH
TRBV5-1	.	TRBJ2-3	ASSLDLNRDTQY
TRBV6-8	medium-sized	TRBJ2-2	AISVNRANTGELF
TRBV11-3	medium-sized	TRBJ2-3	ASSFPGSSGVRSTDTQY
TRBV5-1	.	TRBJ1-1	ASSLDRAEDTEAF
TRBV19	.	TRBJ2-5	ASSIQGQKTQY
TRBV7-2	many	TRBJ1-5	ASSTGWGQPQH
TRBV19	.	TRBJ2-1	ASSIQGYSYNEQF
TRBV15	few	TRBJ1-5	ATSRGFQGVLNQPQH
TRBV6-8	.	TRBJ2-5	AIRGRLQETQY
TRBV6-8	.	TRBJ1-2	ASSYYRGQSYGYT
TRBV19	medium-sized	TRBJ2-1	ASREGLYNEQF
TRBV2	medium-sized	TRBJ1-5	ASTGQGGDQPQH
TRBV28	.	TRBJ2-1	ASSLEVGPLARI
TRBV29-1	.	TRBJ2-2	SVRFGTGELF
TRBV6-8	few	TRBJ2-3	ASRSLAGGPDTQY
TRBV6-8	.	TRBJ2-5	ASSYSGAQETQY
TRBV15	.	TRBJ2-6	ATSRDASGANVLT
TRBV11-3	large	TRBJ1-1	ASSLLPGNTEAF
TRBV7-1	.	TRBJ1-1	ASRDTGSTEAF
TRBV18	few	TRBJ1-6	ASSPSGDDSPLH
TRBV15	.	TRBJ1-5	ATTSDQNGNQPQH
TRBV19	few	TRBJ2-7	ASSNFERNRHEQY
TRBV6-8	.	TRBJ2-2	ASSYSGGEDTGELF
TRBV9	.	TRBJ2-2	ASSTGEVKTGELF
TRBV19	few	TRBJ1-1	ASSIAILYEAF
TRBV6-8	few	TRBJ2-3	ASEGQGAASTDTQY
TRBV30	.	TRBJ2-1	AWSEGALSYNEQF
TRBV28	.	TRBJ2-4	ASSFRGYLAKNIQY
TRBV5-1	.	TRBJ2-3	ASSMEAPTDTQY
TRBV30	medium-sized	TRBJ1-1	AWNGGQVSTEAF
TRBV6-8	few	TRBJ2-2	ASSRWANTGELF
TRBV5-1	.	TRBJ1-3	ASGMGSSGNTIY
TRBV10-2	.	TRBJ1-1	ASGMNRVGTEAF
TRBV29-1	.	TRBJ1-1	SVEDGGSGDGAF
TRBV6-8	.	TRBJ1-4	ATRTGAGANEKLF
TRBV11-3	medium-sized	TRBJ2-7	ASSLTQDAYEQY
TRBV6-8	large	TRBJ1-6	ASSYTGPPRKYNSPLH
TRBV9	.	TRBJ1-2	ASRLEDRADGYT
TRBV28	.	TRBJ1-5	ASTGSGLSNQPQH
TRBV11-3	.	TRBJ1-4	ASSLVSGGNEKLF
TRBV10-2	.	TRBJ1-2	ASSATGGSLSDGYT
TRBV5-1	.	TRBJ1-3	ASSLDPVSGNTIY
TRBV30	.	TRBJ2-5	AWSVSREETQY
TRBV5-1	once	TRBJ2-3	ASSLAYLGGGKDTQY
TRBV7-2	few	TRBJ2-5	ASSPTLGGAQY